Listed below are T cell receptor beta chains from one sample, sequenced in a study of T cells in Graves' hyperthyroidism and ophthalmopathy. TCRdb re-called the multiplex PCR reads with MiXCR, one entry per CDR3 protein. The sample includes about 570,000 distinct CDR3 sequences, around 13% of them seen just once. Sequencing input: blood. The receptors derive from a woman between 40 and 50 years old with Graves' hyperthyroidism. Both conserved end residues are part of each CDR3. Fields, in order: D gene, clone size, J gene, V gene, CDR3 DNA, CDR3 protein. D genes are given only for firm matches. Size values are once, few and many counts, or a class for expanded clones, and some rows have none.

TRBD1 | many | TRBJ1-2 | TRBV10-3 | TGTGCCATCAGTGGGGGACAGGCTTATGGCTACACCTTC | CAISGGQAYGYTF
- | - | TRBJ2-2 | TRBV7-3 | TGTGCCAGCAGCCCAGGGTTTCCGAACACCGGGGAGCTGTTTTTT | CASSPGFPNTGELFF
TRBD2 | many | TRBJ2-7 | TRBV5-1 | TGCGCCAGCAGCTTGGACGGGAGGGCCTTCGGGGAGCAGTACTTC | CASSLDGRAFGEQYF
- | few | TRBJ2-1 | TRBV7-6 | TGTGCCAGCAGCTTAGAGCCCGTTCCTCTCTACAATGAGCAGTTCTTC | CASSLEPVPLYNEQFF
TRBD1 | - | TRBJ2-5 | TRBV5-1 | TGCGCCAGCAGCTCAGTGACAGGGGCAAAAGAGACCCAGTACTTC | CASSSVTGAKETQYF
- | few | TRBJ2-2 | TRBV6-5 | TGTGCCAGCAGTTACTCGGCAGGGGTAAACACCGGGGAGCTGTTTTTT | CASSYSAGVNTGELFF
- | many | TRBJ2-1 | TRBV20-1 | TGCAGTGTATCGCGGGAAAAGCAGTTCTTC | CSVSREKQFF
TRBD2 | few | TRBJ2-5 | TRBV6-5 | TGTGCCAGCAGTTGCTCCCCAGCGGGAGGGGAGACCCAGTACTTC | CASSCSPAGGETQYF
TRBD2 | few | TRBJ2-7 | TRBV20-1 | TGCAGTGCTAGCCCCGGACTAGATTTCTCCTACGAGCAGTACTTC | CSASPGLDFSYEQYF
TRBD1 | - | TRBJ1-2 | TRBV28 | TGTGCCAGCAGTTTTTGGACAGGGGCGCCGCGGCCCTATGGCTACACCTTC | CASSFWTGAPRPYGYTF
TRBD1 | many | TRBJ1-6 | TRBV28 | TGTGCCAGCAGGCCTGGGGACAGGGATAATTCACCCCTCCACTTT | CASRPGDRDNSPLHF
TRBD1 | - | TRBJ2-1 | TRBV5-1 | TGCGCCAGCAGTTTCTCGAGGGGGCCAAATGAGCAGTTCTTC | CASSFSRGPNEQFF
- | many | TRBJ2-7 | TRBV28 | TGTGCCAGCAGTCAGCCCCTACCCTACTCCTACGAGCAGTACTTC | CASSQPLPYSYEQYF
TRBD2 | few | TRBJ2-7 | TRBV5-4 | TGTGCCAGCAGCTTGGCACTAGCGGGAGGGAACGAGCAGTACTTC | CASSLALAGGNEQYF
TRBD1 | many | TRBJ1-2 | TRBV6-1 | TGTGCCAGCAGTGAAGCGGTTACCGGGACAGGGGATGGCTACACCTTC | CASSEAVTGTGDGYTF
- | many | TRBJ2-5 | TRBV9 | TGTGCCAGCAGCCGTATCTCGGGGAGGGAGACCCAGTACTTC | CASSRISGRETQYF
- | - | TRBJ1-4 | TRBV7-9 | TGTGCCAGCTGGGGGTTCGGCGAAAAACTGTTTTTT | CASWGFGEKLFF
- | - | TRBJ2-5 | TRBV20-1 | TGCAGTGCTAGAGTGGTCTCGGAGACCCAGTACTTC | CSARVVSETQYF
- | many | TRBJ2-7 | TRBV20-1 | TGCAGTGCTAGAGATCGCCGACCCGGGATTGACTCCGCGGAGTACGAGCAGTACTTC | CSARDRRPGIDSAEYEQYF
- | many | TRBJ2-1 | TRBV6-2/TRBV6-3 | TGTGCCAGCAGTTACGACTACAATGAGCAGTTCTTC | CASSYDYNEQFF
TRBD1 | - | TRBJ1-4 | TRBV7-8 | TGTGCCACCAGTTCGGGACAGAATGAAAAACTGTTTTTT | CATSSGQNEKLFF
TRBD2 | few | TRBJ2-3 | TRBV30 | TGTGCCTTATACGCCGGGACTAGCGGGAGGGCCGCAGATACGCAGTATTTT | CALYAGTSGRAADTQYF
TRBD1 | few | TRBJ2-5 | TRBV3-1 | TGTGCCAGCAGCCAACAGGGGGCGAATTTGGGGACCCAGTACTTC | CASSQQGANLGTQYF
- | many | TRBJ2-1 | TRBV20-1 | TGCAGTGCCGCAAGCGGAGCTTACAATGAGCAGTTCTTC | CSAASGAYNEQFF
- | many | TRBJ1-6 | TRBV28 | TGTGCCAGCAGTTTACTAGGGAGCCTCTCCTATAATTCACCCCTCCACTTT | CASSLLGSLSYNSPLHF
- | - | TRBJ2-1 | TRBV12-5 | TGTGCTAGTGGGGGGGCGGGCGATAACAATGAGCAGTTCTTC | CASGGAGDNNEQFF
TRBD1 | many | TRBJ1-5 | TRBV3-1 | TGTGCCAGCAGCCAAGGGTTGCTTACCGGGACAGGGAACAATCAGCCCCAGCATTTT | CASSQGLLTGTGNNQPQHF
- | many | TRBJ2-5 | TRBV10-3 | TGTGCCATCAGTGAGGGGGAGACCCAGTACTTC | CAISEGETQYF
- | many | TRBJ2-1 | TRBV20-1 | TGCAGTGCTAGAGATCTCGACAGCTTCTCCTACAATGAGCAGTTCTTC | CSARDLDSFSYNEQFF
TRBD2 | once | TRBJ2-3 | TRBV18 | TGTGCCAGCTCGCAAACTGGCGGGAGGGCCAAAGATACGCAGTATTTT | CASSQTGGRAKDTQYF
- | - | TRBJ2-2 | TRBV30 | TGTGCCTGGAGTGTAATACCCCCCGGGGAGCTGTTTTTT | CAWSVIPPGELFF
TRBD2 | few | TRBJ2-1 | TRBV15 | TGTGCCACCAGCAGAGATGGTAGCGGGAGATATATCTACAATGAGCAGTTCTTC | CATSRDGSGRYIYNEQFF
TRBD1 | many | TRBJ1-2 | TRBV12-3/TRBV12-4 | TGTGCCAGCAATATCGGGACAGGCCATGGCTACACCTTC | CASNIGTGHGYTF
TRBD2 | many | TRBJ2-1 | TRBV9 | TGTGCCAGCAGCCCTGAACTAGCGGACCACAATGAGCAGTTCTTC | CASSPELADHNEQFF
TRBD2 | many | TRBJ2-5 | TRBV7-9 | TGTGCCAGCACCAGAGCGGGGGTACTATTGTCCCAGTACTTC | CASTRAGVLLSQYF
- | - | TRBJ1-5 | TRBV5-1 | TGCGCCAGCAGCATGGACGGATATAGCAATCAGCCCCAGCATTTT | CASSMDGYSNQPQHF
- | many | TRBJ2-5 | TRBV12-3/TRBV12-4 | TGTGCCAGCAGTTTTGGTACAGGGAAAAAAGAGACCCAGTACTTC | CASSFGTGKKETQYF